This TCR beta chain was found in a study of Graves' ophthalmopathy and Graves' hyperthyroidism. This CDR3 comprises 14 residues. Germline CDR1 is SEHNR and CDR2 is FQNEAQ (reference sequence). V lost 1 base, J lost 7 bases, and 10 bases lay in between. There are many counts of this clonotype. Using RNA transcripts, the TCR beta CDR3 regions were amplified. RT-PCR in the first round used HTBI primers; a second-round multiplex PCR followed. A single record per CDR3 protein comes from TCRdb applying MiXCR to the multiplex PCR reads. The sample shows 500,000 to 600,000 distinct CDR3 sequences, 35% to 45% of them seen only once.

The sample consisted of peripheral blood or thyroid tissue (not recorded which). The TCR was taken from an adult man with Graves' hyperthyroidism. V is TRBV7-9 and J is TRBJ1-4; D gene uncertain. The CDR3 DNA reads as TGTGCCAGCAGCTTAGTTTCGGGGTCTGAAAAACTGTTTTTT. Translating gives CASSLVSGSEKLFF. Together with reference TRBV7-9 and TRBJ1-4, the CDR3 gives the full variable domain: DTGVSQNPRHKITKRGQNVTFRCDPISEHNRLYWYRQTLGQGPEFLTYFQNEAQLEKSRLLSDRFSAERPKGSFSTLEIQRTEQGDSAMYLCASSLVSGSEKLFFGSGTQLSVL.